Listed here are 8 T cell receptor beta chains from one sample, sequenced in a study of early T cells in non-severe SARS-CoV-2 infection. MiXCR, run by TCRdb on the 5' RACE reads, gives a single entry per CDR3 protein. Among 35,000 to 45,000 distinct CDR3 sequences listed, about 3.9% were seen once. The source material was whole blood. These TCRs come from an adult who was a healthcare worker with PCR-confirmed SARS-CoV-2 infection or an uninfected control (not recorded which).

This clonotype was counted many times. The chain is built from TRBV10-3 and TRBJ1-1; D is uncertain. The CDR3 is 12 residues long. CDR1 is ENHRY, CDR2 SYGVKD, per germline. V was trimmed by 4 bases and J by 3 bases, leaving 6 bases between them. CDR3 region: CAISGLDTEAFF. CDR3 nucleotide sequence: TGTGCCATCAGTGGACTGGACACTGAAGCTTTCTTT.

This clonotype was counted many times. The chain combines TRBV7-8 with TRBJ2-7; 8 positions match TRBD2. After removal of 3 bases from V and 4 bases from J, the junction contained 5 bases not matched to a gene. Looked up from germline, CDR1 is SGHVS and CDR2 is FQNEAQ. The CDR3 extends over 14 amino acids. CDR3 protein: CASSFRTSGYEQYV. The CDR3 coding sequence is TGTGCCAGCAGCTTTCGCACTAGCGGATACGAGCAGTACGTC.

This clonotype was recorded many times. The V and J genes are TRBV20-1 and TRBJ2-1, with D perhaps TRBD2 (6 bases). V lost 6 bases and J 7 bases, leaving 13 bases between the germline ends. Per the germline V gene, CDR1 is DFQATT and CDR2 is SNEGSKA (reference sequence). This CDR3 has 12 residues. In DNA form, the CDR3 reads TGCAGTGCCCCCGGAGGGAGTAATGAGCAGTTCTTC. As protein: CSAPGGSNEQFF.

In its sample, this clonotype was seen many times. V usage is TRBV28 and J usage is TRBJ2-7; D call uncertain. Germline V gene data show CDR1 as MDHEN and CDR2 as SYDVKM. The ends were cut back, 6 bases at V and 5 bases at J, with 11 bases in the middle. The CDR3 spans 12 residues. CDR3 amino acids: CASSQPRHEQYF. The DNA of the CDR3 is TGTGCCAGCAGCCAGCCCCGACACGAGCAGTACTTC.

Many counts were recorded for this clonotype. V usage is TRBV4-3 and J usage is TRBJ2-1, with D possibly being TRBD2 (6 bases). The CDR3 spans 16 residues. The germline V gene has CDR1 LGHNA and CDR2 YSLEER. V lost 0 bases and J 4 bases, leaving 13 bases between the germline ends. CDR3 nucleotides: TGCGCCAGCAGCCAAGACTTGCGGGGAAATTACAATGAGCAGTTCTTC. It specifies CASSQDLRGNYNEQFF.

In this sample, this clonotype turned up many times. CDR3 sequence: CASTHLTASSGANVLTF. The CDR3, as DNA: TGTGCCAGCACCCATTTGACAGCTAGCTCTGGGGCCAACGTCCTGACTTTC. J is TRBJ2-6 and V is TRBV6-6; D is perhaps TRBD1 (5 bases). This CDR3 has 17 residues. Germline loops: CDR1 MNHNY, CDR2 SVGAGI (reference sequence). Trimming removed 7 bases from V and 0 bases from J, with 16 bases in between.

Many counts were recorded for this clonotype. This chain joins TRBV18 and TRBJ2-1, with a possible D match to TRBD1 (5 bases). Trimming took off 3 bases at V and 7 bases at J, with 16 bases between the two ends. The CDR3 is 15 residues long. From germline, CDR1 is KGHSH and CDR2 LQKENI. The CDR3 is CASSPSRDRGNEQFF. The CDR3 DNA reads TGTGCCAGCTCACCTTCTCGAGATAGGGGTAATGAGCAGTTCTTC.

The chain combines TRBV19 with TRBJ2-5; D may be TRBD2 (5 bases). Trimming removed 5 bases at V and 7 bases at J, with 8 bases between. CDR1 and CDR2 (germline): LNHDA, SQIVND (reference sequence). The CDR3 has 11 amino acids. The CDR3 is CASSSRGTQYF. The CDR3 region has the DNA TGTGCCAGTAGTTCCCGGGGGACCCAGTACTTC.